This T cell receptor beta chain was recorded in a study of spatial heterogeneity in lung cancer. Study-wide background: The study found that TCR transcript counts in tumor regions correlated strongly with a matched bulk RNA-seq T cell module score. The mean occurrence of each unique TCR and UMI combination in raw reads exceeded eight.

General observations from the study: In tumors, expanded intratumoral alpha and beta TCR counts tracked mutation counts.

This clonotype was counted many times. Its antigen is unknown. The time point denotes: sample taken at primary tumor resection. Unsorted samples of tumor, nontumor lung or frozen PBMC had their whole RNA sequenced. TCRdb reprocessed the 5' RACE reads with MiXCR, giving one entry per CDR3 protein. The table has around 18,000 distinct CDR3 sequences, 4.5% to 7% seen once; the top ten hold around a tenth. V lost 5 bases, J lost 10 bases, and 11 bases lay in between. The CDR3 loop spans 11 amino acids. The V and J genes are TRBV12-3 or TRBV12-4 and TRBJ2-5; maybe TRBD2 (5 bases). The sequences come from lung tumor tissue, collected at surgery. This TCR came from a female donor with early-stage non-small cell lung cancer. CDR3 loop: CASSRDYGQYF. The CDR3 DNA reads as TGTGCCAGCAGTCGTGACTATGGCCAGTACTTC.